Sequencing of this T cell receptor (beta chain) was carried out in a study of cytomegalovirus exposure and HLA in healthy donors. The study's findings and limits: CMV serostatus was the sole immune exposure data available. TCR sequences were mostly rare, though some public TCRs occurred in many donors.

Researchers ran the PCR with 60 Vbeta and 13 Jbeta primers. The repertoire was sequenced with immunoSEQ multiplex PCR; TCRdb's copy has only in-frame clones and lacks some. The repertoire holds 120,000 or so clones, with roughly 85% as singletons. On this clone itself: Antigen unknown.

J gave up 8 bases and V 2 bases, and 4 bases lay outside the gene matches. The CDR3 covers 13 residues. Germline V CDR1 and CDR2: MDHEN, SYDVKM. This chain connects TRBV28 to TRBJ1-2; TRBD1 matches at 8 bases. Input material: PBMCs. The sequence was collected from a man between 18 and 35 years old in good health and CMV-seropositive. The CDR3 nucleotides read TGTGCCAGCAGTTTACAGGGGGCGCGGGGCTACACCTTC. Protein: CASSLQGARGYTF.